The 29 T cell receptor beta chains below come from one sample, sequenced in a study of OX40 agonist ivuxolimab in advanced cancers. The method was the immunoSEQ multiplex PCR assay. The clones in this table, taken by TCRdb from immuneACCESS, are in-frame only. Not every clone is retained; where verified, under half of the shortfall comes from an unresolved V gene, and the cause of the rest is unknown. The sample yields roughly 61,000 clones; about 87% were counted once. The top ten clones comprise 1.9% of the sample. Sequenced material: CD4+ or CD8+ T cells sorted from blood, taken in a trial of the OX40 agonist ivuxolimab. These receptors came from an adult with an advanced solid tumor such as melanoma, head and neck, liver or kidney cancer.

CDR3 nucleotide sequence: TGTGCCAGCAGCCATCCTCCGGGTAATGAAAAACTGTTTTTT. Protein sequence: CASSHPPGNEKLFF. The genes are TRBV14 and TRBJ1-4; no clear D gene. Trimming pared 3 bases from V and 4 bases from J, leaving 9 bases between. This CDR3 is 14 amino acids long. The V gene's germline CDR1 is SGHDN and CDR2 FVKESK.

CDR3 protein: CASSQGRGTGSNLDTQYF. CDR3 nucleotide sequence: TGCGCCAGCAGCCAAGGGAGGGGGACAGGGAGTAATTTAGATACGCAGTATTTT. The rearrangement links TRBV4-3 to TRBJ2-3; 9 nucleotides align to TRBD1. The CDR3 runs 18 residues. Per the germline V gene, CDR1 is LGHNA and CDR2 is YSLEER. The V segment lost 1 base and the J segment 5 bases; nucleotides outside the gene matches: 13.

The count of this clone is one. The rearrangement links TRBV28 to TRBJ2-2; D gene uncertain. The CDR3 totals 12 residues. The germline V and J ends were trimmed by 10 bases and 6 bases, with 12 bases remaining between them. Germline-derived CDR1 and CDR2 are MDHEN and SYDVKM. The CDR3: CAIHRSAGELFF. The CDR3 DNA sequence: TGTGCCATCCACCGTTCCGCCGGGGAGCTGTTTTTT.

J is TRBJ2-7 and V is TRBV14; 10 positions match TRBD1. Germline loops: CDR1 SGHDN, CDR2 FVKESK. The J segment lost 5 bases and the V segment lost 4 bases, leaving 8 bases of the junction unmatched. CDR3 size: 15 residues. This chain's CDR3 is CASSLTGTGVDEQYF. The CDR3, as DNA: TGTGCCAGCAGCCTTACCGGGACAGGGGTTGACGAGCAGTACTTC.

The chain joins TRBV27 to TRBJ2-2; TRBD1 matches 7 bases. Germline assignment: CDR1 MNHEY and CDR2 SMNVEV (reference sequence). The CDR3 loop spans 16 amino acids. Trimming cost V 0 bases and J 0 bases; bases outside gene matches: 1. Here the CDR3 reads CASSLSGGANTGELFF. CDR3 nucleotides: TGTGCCAGCAGTTTATCAGGGGGCGCGAACACCGGGGAGCTGTTTTTT.

The J gene is TRBJ1-2, the V gene TRBV25-1; no clear D gene. V was pared by 7 bases and J by 7 bases, with 13 bases between. Germline values: CDR1 MGHDK, CDR2 SYGVNS. There are 12 residues in the CDR3. The CDR3 DNA reads as TGTGCCAGCAACGGGCGAGAGTTTGGCTACACCTTC. It yields the protein CASNGREFGYTF.

The table lists this clone with a few counts. CDR3 nucleotide sequence: TGTGCCTGGAGGTCGGGCGGGAGGGCTTACACCGGGGAGCTGTTTTTT. This encodes CAWRSGGRAYTGELFF. The chain joins TRBV30 to TRBJ2-2; TRBD2 aligns across 9 bases. The germline V gene has CDR1 GTSNPN and CDR2 SVGIG (reference sequence). J was trimmed by 3 bases and V by 3 bases; bases with no gene match: 8. This CDR3 is built from 16 residues. The full variable domain, with the rest looked up from reference TRBV30 and TRBJ2-2, is SQTIHQWPATLVQPVGSPLSLECTVEGTSNPNLYWYRQAAGRGLQLLFYSVGIGQISSEVPQNLSASRPQDRQFILSSKKLLLSDSGFYLCAWRSGGRAYTGELFFGEGSRLTVL.

V is TRBV13 and J is TRBJ1-4; tentatively, D is TRBD1 (5 bases). V dropped 0 bases and J dropped 6 bases, with 11 bases sitting between them. Per germline, CDR1 PRHDT and CDR2 FYEKMQ (reference sequence). This CDR3 spans 15 amino acids. CDR3: CASSLGFSGDEKLFF. DNA for the CDR3: TGTGCCAGCAGCTTAGGTTTTTCGGGGGATGAAAAACTGTTTTTT.

This clone was detected a few times. The V and J genes are TRBV7-2 and TRBJ2-2; D is uncertain. The CDR3 spans 13 residues. V lost 10 bases, J lost 6 bases, and 15 bases lay in between. CDR1 and CDR2 (germline): SGHTA, FQGNSA. CDR3 sequence: CATIENVSGELFF. The CDR3 bases are TGTGCCACCATTGAGAATGTGTCCGGGGAGCTGTTTTTT.

V and J are TRBV6-5 and TRBJ1-5; D is perhaps TRBD1 (6 bases). Looked up from germline, CDR1 is MNHEY and CDR2 is SVGAGI. Trimming took 6 bases from V and 5 from J, leaving 14 bases between them. The CDR3 is 14 residues long. The CDR3 nucleotides are TGTGCCAGCAGCAGGACAGAGGGATATCAGCCCCAGCATTTT. This codes for CASSRTEGYQPQHF.

The chain uses TRBV5-4 and TRBJ2-7; D is uncertain. The V gene lost 4 bases and the J gene lost 0 bases, with 11 bases spanning the gap. The CDR3 consists of 14 residues. CDR1 SGHNT and CDR2 YYREEE come from the germline V gene (reference sequence). The CDR3 protein is CASSQKTSSYEQYF. CDR3 sequence (DNA): TGTGCCAGCAGCCAGAAGACAAGCTCCTACGAGCAGTACTTC. The whole variable domain, remainder taken from reference TRBV5-4 and TRBJ2-7, is ETGVTQSPTHLIKTRGQQVTLRCSSQSGHNTVSWYQQALGQGPQFIFQYYREEENGRGNFPPRFSGLQFPNYSSELNVNALELDDSALYLCASSQKTSSYEQYFGPGTRLTVT.

The chain couples TRBV25-1 to TRBJ1-2, with a weak D call TRBD1 (5 bases). The V gene lost 3 bases and the J gene lost 3 bases, with 17 bases spanning the gap. Germline loops: CDR1 MGHDK, CDR2 SYGVNS. The CDR3 covers 16 residues. CDR3 nucleotide sequence: TGTGCCAGCAGTGATGGATTTGGGGGAGACGACTATGGCTACACCTTC. This codes for CASSDGFGGDDYGYTF.

This chain uses TRBV6-6 with TRBJ1-3; 7 nucleotides agree with TRBD1. The CDR3 has 15 residues. Germline-derived CDR1 and CDR2 are MNHNY and SVGAGI (reference sequence). V shed 2 bases, J shed 0 bases, and the junction held 1 base outside the gene matches. The CDR3 loop is CASSYRDSSGNTIYF. The CDR3 bases are TGTGCCAGCAGTTACCGGGACAGCTCTGGAAACACCATATATTTT.

The V gene is TRBV10-2, the J gene TRBJ1-2, with TRBD1 identical over 8 bases. V trimming: 6 bases; J trimming: 9 bases; junction bases outside the gene matches: 9. This CDR3 is 13 amino acids long. From germline, CDR1 is WSHSY and CDR2 SAAADI. Here the CDR3 DNA reads TGCGCCAGCAGCTTCGGGGACAGGTCGAGCTACACCTTC. Translating gives CASSFGDRSSYTF.

The chain couples TRBV7-2 to TRBJ2-3; a weak D match, TRBD2 (6 bases). Germline assignment: CDR1 SGHTA and CDR2 FQGNSA. Deletions cut 5 bases from V and 1 base from J, with 19 bases between. The CDR3 is made up of 17 amino acids. The DNA for the CDR3 is TGTGCCAGCAGCCTACTCGGGGCGGGAAGTCGCACAGATACGCAGTATTTT. This encodes CASSLLGAGSRTDTQYF.

This clone occurred once. V is TRBV4-3 and J is TRBJ2-6, with TRBD2 identical over 13 bases. The CDR3 covers 19 residues. Unmatched junction bases numbered 7, after V lost 5 bases and J lost 0 bases. The V gene's germline CDR1 is LGHNA and CDR2 YSLEER. The CDR3 spells CASSAAGLAGSSGANVLTF. The CDR3 DNA reads TGCGCCAGCAGCGCTGCGGGACTAGCGGGGAGCTCTGGGGCCAACGTCCTGACTTTC.

This sequence joins TRBV6-5 and TRBJ2-7; possibly TRBD2 for D (5 bases). Between the trimmed V and J ends, which lost 6 bases and 1 base, there was a span of 10 bases. The CDR3 is 13 amino acids. Per the germline V gene, CDR1 is MNHEY and CDR2 is SVGAGI. The CDR3 here is CASSGVASYEQYF. CDR3 sequence (DNA): TGTGCCAGCAGCGGGGTCGCGTCCTACGAGCAGTACTTC.

This clone was observed a few times. The chain uses TRBV29-1 and TRBJ2-7; a possible D gene is TRBD2 (5 bases). The CDR3 has 12 amino acids. Germline-derived CDR1 and CDR2 are SQVTM and ANQGSEA. The V end lost 0 bases, the J end lost 6 bases, and 9 bases lay between the germline ends. The CDR3 nucleotides are TGCAGCGTTGAAGACGAGGGCGGCGAGCAGTACTTC. This translates into CSVEDEGGEQYF.

V is TRBV25-1 and J is TRBJ2-1, with D unclear. Germline CDR1 and CDR2: MGHDK and SYGVNS. V lost 3 bases to trimming and J lost 6 bases, with 9 bases between them. This CDR3 is built from 13 residues. The CDR3 DNA reads as TGTGCCAGCAGTGACGGAAATGGCAATGAGCAGTTCTTC. Its translation: CASSDGNGNEQFF.

This chain links TRBV5-4 with TRBJ1-1; the D is unclear. Germline CDR1 and CDR2: SGHNT and YYREEE (reference sequence). This CDR3 has 13 amino acids. V gave up 2 bases and J gave up 1 base, with 6 bases separating them. This CDR3 reads CASSLTQNTEAFF. The CDR3 DNA sequence: TGTGCCAGCAGCTTAACACAGAACACTGAAGCTTTCTTT.

This clone was picked up a small number of times. This specimen includes other DNA sequences encoding the same CDR3. V and J are TRBV29-1 and TRBJ1-1, with TRBD1 as a possible D gene (5 bases). V lost 6 bases to trimming and J lost 4 bases, with 12 bases between them. From germline, CDR1 is SQVTM and CDR2 ANQGSEA. CDR3 size: 12 residues. The CDR3 loop reads CSVGGVPTEAFF. CDR3 bases: TGCAGCGTGGGGGGGGTTCCCACTGAAGCTTTCTTT.

The CDR3 reads CASAKRSGTGPIYEQYF. The CDR3 coding sequence is TGTGCCAGCGCTAAGAGGTCCGGGACAGGGCCTATCTACGAGCAGTACTTC. The rearrangement links TRBV19 to TRBJ2-7, with 9 bases lining up with TRBD1. CDR3 size: 17 residues. In germline, CDR1 is LNHDA, CDR2 SQIVND (reference sequence). J was trimmed by 3 bases and V by 9 bases; bases with no gene match: 18.

The gene calls are TRBV2 and TRBJ2-5; D perhaps matches TRBD2 (7 bases). TRBJ2-7 explains the end of the DNA better; the J call may be wrong. CDR3 length: 14 residues. Germline values: CDR1 SNHLY, CDR2 FYNNEI. In DNA form, the CDR3 reads TGTGCCAGCGGTTGGGGGCGAGCGGGAAACGAGCAGTACTTC. This encodes CASGWGRAGNEQYF.

This chain connects TRBV18 to TRBJ1-1, with no clear D. CDR1 KGHSH and CDR2 LQKENI come from the germline V gene. The V and J ends lost 3 bases and 8 bases respectively, with 7 bases between them. This CDR3 contains 11 residues. The CDR3 here is CASSPGTEAFF. CDR3 DNA: TGTGCCAGCTCACCGGGTACAGAAGCTTTCTTT. Complete variable domain (other parts from reference TRBV18 and TRBJ1-1): NAGVMQNPRHLVRRRGQEARLRCSPMKGHSHVYWYRQLPEEGLKFMVYLQKENIIDESGMPKERFSAEFPKEGPSILRIQQVVRGDSAAYFCASSPGTEAFFGQGTRLTVV.

The chain uses TRBV18 and TRBJ1-1; 9 bases match TRBD1. The CDR3 spans 18 residues. Losses at the gene ends were 3 bases for V and 2 bases for J; bases not matched to a gene: 13. Germline assignment: CDR1 KGHSH and CDR2 LQKENI. CDR3 in amino acids: CASSPLPADRGVNTEAFF. The CDR3 coding sequence is TGTGCCAGCTCACCCCTACCAGCGGACAGGGGAGTTAACACTGAAGCTTTCTTT. The full variable domain, rest sourced from reference TRBV18 and TRBJ1-1, is NAGVMQNPRHLVRRRGQEARLRCSPMKGHSHVYWYRQLPEEGLKFMVYLQKENIIDESGMPKERFSAEFPKEGPSILRIQQVVRGDSAAYFCASSPLPADRGVNTEAFFGQGTRLTVV.

This chain uses TRBV30 with TRBJ2-7; 9 nucleotides line up with TRBD1. The CDR3 length is 14 residues. CDR1 is GTSNPN, CDR2 SVGIG, per germline (reference sequence). V lost 2 bases and J lost 2; bases outside the gene matches: 4. Here the CDR3 reads CAWSLGTGTYEQYF. The CDR3 DNA reads TGTGCCTGGAGTCTTGGGACAGGGACCTACGAGCAGTACTTC.

This chain links TRBV7-6 with TRBJ2-1, with 8 bases aligning to TRBD1. The germline V gene encodes CDR1 SGHVS and CDR2 FNYEAQ. This CDR3 is 15 amino acids long. Trimming cost V 1 base and J 6 bases; bases outside gene matches: 5. CDR3 residues: CASSLEQGVLNEQFF. DNA for the CDR3: TGTGCCAGCAGCTTAGAACAGGGGGTCCTCAATGAGCAGTTCTTC.

V is TRBV5-1 and J is TRBJ1-1, with D perhaps matching TRBD1 (6 bases). V lost 2 bases and J 4 bases, leaving 9 bases between the germline ends. The CDR3 runs 13 residues. Germline V gene data show CDR1 as SGHRS and CDR2 as YFSETQ. DNA of the CDR3: TGCGCCAGCAGCTTACAGGGTTCCACTGAAGCTTTCTTT. Translation gives CASSLQGSTEAFF.

The count of this clone is one. This chain joins TRBV20-1 and TRBJ2-5; possibly TRBD2 for D (7 bases). Germline values: CDR1 DFQATT, CDR2 SNEGSKA (reference sequence). The CDR3 length is 11 residues. CDR3 nucleotide sequence: TGCAGCGCGGGGGCCGAAGAGACCCAGTACTTC. This sequence encodes CSAGAEETQYF.